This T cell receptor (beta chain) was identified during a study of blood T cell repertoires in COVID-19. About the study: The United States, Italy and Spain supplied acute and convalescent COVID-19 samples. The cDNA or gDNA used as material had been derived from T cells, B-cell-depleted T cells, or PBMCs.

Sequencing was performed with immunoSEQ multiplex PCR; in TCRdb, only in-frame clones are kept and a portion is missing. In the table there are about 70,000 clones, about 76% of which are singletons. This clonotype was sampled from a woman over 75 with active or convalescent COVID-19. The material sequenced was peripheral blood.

The chain's CDR3 is CASIFGGGGIDTQYF. The DNA for the CDR3 is TGTGCCAGCATCTTTGGCGGGGGAGGAATTGATACGCAGTATTTT. The J gene is TRBJ2-3, the V gene TRBV6-5; 7 nucleotides line up with TRBD2. V lost 7 bases to trimming and J lost 6 bases; unmatched junction nucleotides: 13. Germline V gives CDR1 MNHEY, CDR2 SVGAGI. This CDR3 region has 15 residues.